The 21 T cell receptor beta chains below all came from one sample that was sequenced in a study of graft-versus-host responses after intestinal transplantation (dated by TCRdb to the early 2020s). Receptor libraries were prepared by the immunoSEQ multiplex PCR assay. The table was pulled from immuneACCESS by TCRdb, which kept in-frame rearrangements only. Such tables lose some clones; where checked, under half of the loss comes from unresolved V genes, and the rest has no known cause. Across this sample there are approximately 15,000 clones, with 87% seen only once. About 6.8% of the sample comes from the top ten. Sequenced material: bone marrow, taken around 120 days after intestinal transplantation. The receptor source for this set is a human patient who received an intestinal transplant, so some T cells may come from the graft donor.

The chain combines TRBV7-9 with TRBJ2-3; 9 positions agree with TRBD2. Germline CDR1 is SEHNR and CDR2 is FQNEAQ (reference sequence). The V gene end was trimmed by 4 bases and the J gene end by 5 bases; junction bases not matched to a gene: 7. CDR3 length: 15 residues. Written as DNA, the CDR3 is TGTGCCAGCAGCTACCCTAGCGGGAAGGGAGATACGCAGTATTTT. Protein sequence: CASSYPSGKGDTQYF.

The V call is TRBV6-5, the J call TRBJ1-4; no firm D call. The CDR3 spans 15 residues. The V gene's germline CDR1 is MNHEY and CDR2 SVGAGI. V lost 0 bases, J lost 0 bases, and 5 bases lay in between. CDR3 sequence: CASSYSQSTNEKLFF. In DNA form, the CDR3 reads TGTGCCAGCAGTTACTCGCAGTCAACTAATGAAAAACTGTTTTTT.

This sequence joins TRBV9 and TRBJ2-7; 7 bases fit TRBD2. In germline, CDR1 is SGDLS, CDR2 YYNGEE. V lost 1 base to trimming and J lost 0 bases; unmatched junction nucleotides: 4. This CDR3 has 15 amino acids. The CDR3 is CASSVSGTNSYEQYF. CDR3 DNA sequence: TGTGCCAGCAGCGTATCCGGGACTAACTCCTACGAGCAGTACTTC.

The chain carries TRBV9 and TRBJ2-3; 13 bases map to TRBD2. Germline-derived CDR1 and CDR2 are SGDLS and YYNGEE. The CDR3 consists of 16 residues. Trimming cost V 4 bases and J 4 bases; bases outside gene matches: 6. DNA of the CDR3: TGTGCCAGCAGCCGAGGAACTAGCGGGAGGGCAGATACGCAGTATTTT. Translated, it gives CASSRGTSGRADTQYF.

CDR3 amino acids: CASSPTGTGELFF. The DNA of the CDR3 is TGCGCCAGCAGCCCGACAGGGACCGGGGAGCTGTTTTTT. The rearrangement joins TRBV5-1 to TRBJ2-2; TRBD1 aligns across 7 bases. This CDR3 is built from 13 residues. V shed 4 bases, J shed 5 bases, and the junction held 2 bases outside the gene matches. The V gene's germline CDR1 is SGHRS and CDR2 YFSETQ. The entire variable domain, with the rest obtained from reference TRBV5-1 and TRBJ2-2, is as follows: KAGVTQTPRYLIKTRGQQVTLSCSPISGHRSVSWYQQTPGQGLQFLFEYFSETQRNKGNFPGRFSGRQFSNSRSEMNVSTLELGDSALYLCASSPTGTGELFFGEGSRLTVL.

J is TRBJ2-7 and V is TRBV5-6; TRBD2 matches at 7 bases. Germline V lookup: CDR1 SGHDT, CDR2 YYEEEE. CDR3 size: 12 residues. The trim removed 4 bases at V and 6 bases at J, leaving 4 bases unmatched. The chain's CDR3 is CASSQPGGEQYF. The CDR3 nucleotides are TGTGCCAGCAGCCAGCCGGGGGGCGAGCAGTACTTC.

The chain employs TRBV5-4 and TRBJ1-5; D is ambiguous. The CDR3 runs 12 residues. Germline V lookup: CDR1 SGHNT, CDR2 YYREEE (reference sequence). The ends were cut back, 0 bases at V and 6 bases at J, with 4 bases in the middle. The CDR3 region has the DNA TGTGCCAGCAGCTTGGACAGTCAGCCCCAGCATTTT. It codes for CASSLDSQPQHF. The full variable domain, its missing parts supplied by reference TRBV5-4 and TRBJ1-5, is ETGVTQSPTHLIKTRGQQVTLRCSSQSGHNTVSWYQQALGQGPQFIFQYYREEENGRGNFPPRFSGLQFPNYSSELNVNALELDDSALYLCASSLDSQPQHFGDGTRLSIL.

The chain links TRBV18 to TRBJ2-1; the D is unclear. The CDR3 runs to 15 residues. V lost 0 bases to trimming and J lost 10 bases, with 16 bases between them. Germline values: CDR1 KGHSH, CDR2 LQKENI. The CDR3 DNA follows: TGTGCCAGCTCACCACCGAATAACCCCCGCTTAGAGCAGTTCTTC. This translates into CASSPPNNPRLEQFF.

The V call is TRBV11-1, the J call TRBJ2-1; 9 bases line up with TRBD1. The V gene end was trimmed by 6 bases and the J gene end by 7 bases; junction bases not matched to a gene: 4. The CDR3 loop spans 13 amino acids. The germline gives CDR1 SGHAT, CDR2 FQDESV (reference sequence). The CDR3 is CASSPGTGNEQFF. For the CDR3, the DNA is TGTGCCAGCAGTCCCGGGACAGGGAATGAGCAGTTCTTC.

DNA of the CDR3: TGCGCCAGCAGCCAGGGTAAGGGGGCTCGGGAGCAGTACTTC. Encoded protein: CASSQGKGAREQYF. V gene TRBV4-1 combines with J gene TRBJ2-7; 7 bases map to TRBD1. The CDR3 is made up of 14 amino acids. Germline lookup yields CDR1 MGHRA and CDR2 YSYEKL. Losses at the gene ends were 3 bases for V and 7 bases for J; bases not matched to a gene: 9.

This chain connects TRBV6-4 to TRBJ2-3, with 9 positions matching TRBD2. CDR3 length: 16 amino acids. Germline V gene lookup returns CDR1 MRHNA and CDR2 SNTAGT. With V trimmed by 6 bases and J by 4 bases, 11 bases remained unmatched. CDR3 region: CASRTSSGKEADTQYF. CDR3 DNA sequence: TGTGCCAGCAGGACCTCTAGCGGGAAGGAGGCAGATACGCAGTATTTT.

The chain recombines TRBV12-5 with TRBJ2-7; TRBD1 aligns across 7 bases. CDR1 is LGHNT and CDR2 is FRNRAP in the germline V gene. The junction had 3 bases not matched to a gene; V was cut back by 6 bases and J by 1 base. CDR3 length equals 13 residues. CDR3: CASGQTGSYEQYF. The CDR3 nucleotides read TGTGCTAGTGGCCAGACAGGGTCCTACGAGCAGTACTTC.

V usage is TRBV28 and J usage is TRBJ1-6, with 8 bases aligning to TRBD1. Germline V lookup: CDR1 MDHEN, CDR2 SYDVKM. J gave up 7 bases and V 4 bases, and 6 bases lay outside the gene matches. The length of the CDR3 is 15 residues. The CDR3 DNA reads TGTGCCAGCAGTTACGGACAGGGTTTAAATTCACCCCTCCACTTT. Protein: CASSYGQGLNSPLHF.

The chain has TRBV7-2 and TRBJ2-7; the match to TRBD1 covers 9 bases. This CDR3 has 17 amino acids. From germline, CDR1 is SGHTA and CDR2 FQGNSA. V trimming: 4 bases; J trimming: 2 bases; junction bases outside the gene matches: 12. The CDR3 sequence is CASSSDNRGRQTYEQYF. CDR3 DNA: TGTGCCAGCAGCTCCGACAACAGGGGGCGTCAGACCTACGAGCAGTACTTC.

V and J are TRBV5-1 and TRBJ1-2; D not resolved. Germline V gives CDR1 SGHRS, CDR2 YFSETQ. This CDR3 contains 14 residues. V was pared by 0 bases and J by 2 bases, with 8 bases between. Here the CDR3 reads CASSLGAANYGYTF. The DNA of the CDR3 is TGCGCCAGCAGCTTGGGAGCGGCAAACTATGGCTACACCTTC.

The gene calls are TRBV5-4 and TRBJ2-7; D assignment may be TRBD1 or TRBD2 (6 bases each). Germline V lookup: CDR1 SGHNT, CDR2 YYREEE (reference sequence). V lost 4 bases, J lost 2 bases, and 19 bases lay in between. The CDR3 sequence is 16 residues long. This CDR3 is CASSRGGLHFPYEQYF. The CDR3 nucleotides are TGTGCCAGCAGCAGAGGGGGACTCCATTTTCCCTACGAGCAGTACTTC.

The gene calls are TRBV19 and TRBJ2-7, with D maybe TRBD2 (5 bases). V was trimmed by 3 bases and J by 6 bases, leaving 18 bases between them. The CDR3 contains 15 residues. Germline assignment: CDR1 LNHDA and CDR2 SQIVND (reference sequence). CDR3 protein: CASSISGGVVGEQYF. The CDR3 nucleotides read TGTGCCAGTAGTATTAGTGGAGGTGTTGTGGGCGAGCAGTACTTC.

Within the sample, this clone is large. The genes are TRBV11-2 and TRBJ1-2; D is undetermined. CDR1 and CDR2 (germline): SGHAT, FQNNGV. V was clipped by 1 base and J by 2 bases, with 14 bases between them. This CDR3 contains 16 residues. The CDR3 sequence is CASSLVRLTVNYGYTF. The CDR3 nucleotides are TGTGCCAGCAGCTTAGTTAGGTTGACGGTGAACTATGGCTACACCTTC.

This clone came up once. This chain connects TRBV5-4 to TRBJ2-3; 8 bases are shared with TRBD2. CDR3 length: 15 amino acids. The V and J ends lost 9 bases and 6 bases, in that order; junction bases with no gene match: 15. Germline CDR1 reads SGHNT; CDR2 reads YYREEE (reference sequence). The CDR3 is CATSIGTSSMDTQYF. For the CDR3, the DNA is TGTGCCACCTCAATCGGGACTAGTTCGATGGATACGCAGTATTTT. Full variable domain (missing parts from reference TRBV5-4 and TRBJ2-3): ETGVTQSPTHLIKTRGQQVTLRCSSQSGHNTVSWYQQALGQGPQFIFQYYREEENGRGNFPPRFSGLQFPNYSSELNVNALELDDSALYLCATSIGTSSMDTQYFGPGTRLTVL.

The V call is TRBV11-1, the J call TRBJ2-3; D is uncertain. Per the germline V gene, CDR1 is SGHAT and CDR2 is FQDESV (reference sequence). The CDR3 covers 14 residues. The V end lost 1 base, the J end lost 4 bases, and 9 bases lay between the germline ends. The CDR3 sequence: CASSLDQASDTQYF. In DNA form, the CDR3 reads TGTGCCAGCAGCTTAGATCAGGCGTCAGATACGCAGTATTTT.

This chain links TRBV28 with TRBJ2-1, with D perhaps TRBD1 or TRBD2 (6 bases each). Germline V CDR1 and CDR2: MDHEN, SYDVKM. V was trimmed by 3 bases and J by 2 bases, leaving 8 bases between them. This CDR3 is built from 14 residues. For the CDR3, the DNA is TGTGCCAGCAGTTTTGGGGGGCCCTACAATGAGCAGTTCTTC. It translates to CASSFGGPYNEQFF.